Shown below are 16 T cell receptor beta chains from a single sample sequenced in a study of PD-1 blockade in classical Hodgkin lymphoma. Regarding time point: cycle 4 day 1 (C4D1), after 6 weeks of nivolumab. All patients relapsed after autologous stem cell transplantation, and brentuximab vedotin exposure varied. The repertoire was sequenced with immunoSEQ multiplex PCR; TCRdb's copy has only in-frame clones and lacks some. The sample records 15,000 to 20,000 clones, around four fifths being singletons. The sequenced sample was peripheral blood mononuclear cells (PBMCs), obtained before the fourth cycle of nivolumab. The receptor set was obtained from a human donor with classical Hodgkin lymphoma.

This sequence joins TRBV5-1 and TRBJ1-2, with 8 positions matching TRBD1. The CDR3 has 14 amino acids. In germline, CDR1 is SGHRS, CDR2 YFSETQ. Trimming removed 0 bases from V and 4 bases from J; junction bases left unmatched: 2. The CDR3 is CASSLDRGGYGYTF. The CDR3 DNA is TGCGCCAGCAGCTTGGACAGGGGGGGCTATGGCTACACCTTC. The whole variable domain, remainder taken from reference TRBV5-1 and TRBJ1-2, is KAGVTQTPRYLIKTRGQQVTLSCSPISGHRSVSWYQQTPGQGLQFLFEYFSETQRNKGNFPGRFSGRQFSNSRSEMNVSTLELGDSALYLCASSLDRGGYGYTFGSGTRLTVV.

J is TRBJ1-2 and V is TRBV6-5; maybe TRBD1 (6 bases). Germline CDR1 reads MNHEY; CDR2 reads SVGAGI. The CDR3 runs 15 residues. Trimming left V 11 bases short and J 4 bases short, with 23 bases between. The CDR3 region is CAGGGEEGNPYGYTF. The CDR3 DNA reads as TGTGCCGGAGGGGGGGAGGAAGGGAACCCCTATGGCTACACCTTC.

The chain recombines TRBV4-3 with TRBJ1-5; D remains ambiguous. The CDR3 loop spans 15 amino acids. Germline V gene lookup returns CDR1 LGHNA and CDR2 YSLEER. V was clipped by 1 base and J by 4 bases, with 11 bases between them. The CDR3: CASSQVVGENQPQHF. CDR3 DNA: TGCGCCAGCAGCCAAGTCGTCGGGGAGAATCAGCCCCAGCATTTT.

The CDR3 nucleotides read TGTGCCAGCAGGAAGACAGGGGCGTTTTTAGCCAACGTCCTGACTTTC. This encodes CASRKTGAFLANVLTF. The rearrangement links TRBV7-9 to TRBJ2-6, with 8 bases that match TRBD1. The germline V gene encodes CDR1 SEHNR and CDR2 FQNEAQ (reference sequence). CDR3 length: 16 amino acids. Unmatched junction bases numbered 11, after V lost 6 bases and J lost 7 bases.

This chain joins TRBV12-5 and TRBJ1-4; 7 bases are a match to TRBD1. Germline lookup yields CDR1 LGHNT and CDR2 FRNRAP. The CDR3 loop spans 16 amino acids. V shed 1 base, J shed 4 bases, and the junction held 6 bases outside the gene matches. CDR3: CASGLDRGLGNEKLFF. The CDR3 DNA reads TGTGCTAGTGGTTTGGACAGGGGATTGGGTAATGAAAAACTGTTTTTT.

The table lists this clone with a few counts. The gene calls are TRBV18 and TRBJ2-7; no definite D call. Trimming removed 3 bases at V and 0 bases at J, with 6 bases between. The CDR3 consists of 13 residues. Germline V gene lookup returns CDR1 KGHSH and CDR2 LQKENI. The CDR3 coding sequence is TGTGCCAGCTCACCCTGGGGCTCCTACGAGCAGTACTTC. It is translated as CASSPWGSYEQYF.

The rearrangement links TRBV7-8 to TRBJ1-5; D gene ambiguous. Germline V gene lookup returns CDR1 SGHVS and CDR2 FQNEAQ. CDR3 length: 13 residues. Trimming cost V 4 bases and J 5 bases, with 9 bases left between them. Here the CDR3 reads CASSSVGDQPQHF. CDR3 nucleotides: TGTGCCAGCAGCTCGGTAGGAGATCAGCCCCAGCATTTT.

Comments on this clone: Sequence at one end of the junction differs from germline and may be a read error. This chain joins TRBV11-2 and TRBJ1-2, with D uncertain. In germline, CDR1 is SGHAT, CDR2 FQNNGV. This CDR3 is 13 amino acids long. CDR3 bases: TGTGCCAGCAGCTTTCCCCTAGGCGTGGAGTGTTCCTTC. The encoded protein is CASSFPLGVECSF.

This chain links TRBV7-9 with TRBJ1-5; perhaps TRBD1 as D (5 bases). V was trimmed by 1 base and J by 2 bases, leaving 12 bases between them. CDR1 SEHNR and CDR2 FQNEAQ come from the germline V gene (reference sequence). There are 16 residues in the CDR3. CDR3 in DNA: TGTGCCAGCAGCTTAGTAGGGGCTGGTGGCAATCAGCCCCAGCATTTT. Amino acids: CASSLVGAGGNQPQHF.

This clone was recorded only once. The chain couples TRBV23-1 to TRBJ2-7; D is ambiguous. TRBV23-1 is an ORF, and what it does is uncertain. Trimming removed 4 bases from V and 5 bases from J, with 9 bases in between. The CDR3 has 12 residues. This chain's CDR3 is CASSPGPDEQYF. In DNA form, the CDR3 reads TGCGCCAGCAGTCCCGGACCTGACGAGCAGTACTTC.

The chain joins TRBV6-6 to TRBJ1-1, with TRBD1 matching over 10 bases. Losses at the gene ends were 7 bases for V and 5 bases for J; bases not matched to a gene: 7. The germline V gene has CDR1 MNHNY and CDR2 SVGAGI (reference sequence). The CDR3 length is 14 residues. Here the CDR3 reads CASTQTGGFTEAFF. CDR3 in DNA: TGTGCCAGCACCCAGACAGGGGGCTTTACTGAAGCTTTCTTT.

V is TRBV4-3 and J is TRBJ2-3, with D perhaps TRBD2 (5 bases). Germline CDR1 LGHNA, CDR2 YSLEER. The CDR3 runs to 14 residues. V was shortened by 0 bases and J by 3 bases, with 7 bases between the two germline ends. CDR3 amino acids: CASSQDWRTDTQYF. CDR3 DNA sequence: TGCGCCAGCAGCCAAGATTGGAGGACAGATACGCAGTATTTT.

The chain combines TRBV9 with TRBJ1-3, with no clear D. The CDR3 covers 16 residues. CDR1 and CDR2 from the germline V gene are SGDLS and YYNGEE. Trimming took 0 bases from V and 0 from J, leaving 10 bases between them. CDR3 residues: CASSVAGSHSGNTIYF. CDR3 DNA sequence: TGTGCCAGCAGCGTAGCCGGTAGCCACTCTGGAAACACCATATATTTT. Together with reference TRBV9 and TRBJ1-3, the CDR3 gives the full variable domain: DSGVTQTPKHLITATGQRVTLRCSPRSGDLSVYWYQQSLDQGLQFLIQYYNGEERAKGNILERFSAQQFPDLHSELNLSSLELGDSALYFCASSVAGSHSGNTIYFGEGSWLTVV.

The chain is built from TRBV11-3 and TRBJ2-5; 8 bases align to TRBD2. CDR1 and CDR2 from the germline V gene are SGHNT and YENEEA. Germline trimming cut 2 bases from V and 9 bases from J; bases unmatched to any gene: 2. CDR3 size: 12 residues. The CDR3 coding sequence is TGTGCCAGCAGCTTACTCGGGGGGGCCCAGTACTTC. Translating it yields CASSLLGGAQYF.

The chain uses TRBV9 and TRBJ2-3, with D possibly TRBD2 on 6 matching bases. The CDR3 covers 14 residues. Germline lookup yields CDR1 SGDLS and CDR2 YYNGEE. Trimming took off 0 bases at V and 7 bases at J, with 12 bases between the two ends. CDR3 sequence: CASSVVEGINTQYF. The CDR3 DNA reads TGTGCCAGCAGCGTAGTGGAGGGAATTAATACGCAGTATTTT.

The chain has TRBV4-1 and TRBJ2-3; D not resolved. The germline V gene encodes CDR1 MGHRA and CDR2 YSYEKL. Trimming cost V 2 bases and J 1 base, with 4 bases left between them. This CDR3 has 13 amino acids. The CDR3, as DNA: TGCGCCAGCAGCCAAACTGGCACAGATACGCAGTATTTT. Translation gives CASSQTGTDTQYF.